This T cell receptor beta chain was captured in a study of cytomegalovirus exposure and HLA in healthy donors. The length of the CDR3 is 16 residues. Losses at the gene ends were 4 bases for V and 3 bases for J; bases not matched to a gene: 9. The germline V gene encodes CDR1 SGHNT and CDR2 YYREEE (reference sequence). Both 60 Vbeta primers and 13 Jbeta primers went into the PCR. Clones were read by immunoSEQ multiplex PCR, and TCRdb kept only the in-frame ones, dropping some. This sample has 200,000 to 250,000 clones, with approximately 85% found just once. The TCR comes from a girl under 10 years old in good health and CMV-seronegative. The sample comprised PBMCs. The chain combines TRBV5-4 with TRBJ2-1, with TRBD2 identical over 8 bases. The chain's CDR3 is CASSVTGGPNYNEQFF. DNA of the CDR3: TGTGCCAGCAGCGTGACGGGGGGGCCCAACTACAATGAGCAGTTCTTC.